This T cell receptor beta chain originates from a study of T cell responses to AZD1222 COVID-19 vaccine. The junction had 4 bases not matched to a gene; V was cut back by 6 bases and J by 6 bases. In germline, CDR1 is ENHRY, CDR2 SYGVKD. This CDR3 contains 13 residues. Produced via immunoSEQ multiplex PCR; TCRdb's table is partial and in-frame only. The data show 100,000 or so clones, about 88% seen once. Notes on the study in general: Variant regions that are unmutated are reportedly the target of nearly half of spike-specific TCRs. No repertoire was sampled before or during the peak T cell response, only after it. Just five to seven people given AZD1222 tested seropositive at baseline. Spike-specific TCR breadth and depth grew following two AZD1222 doses.

Notes on this clone: Its target is unknown.

The J gene is TRBJ1-5, the V gene TRBV10-3; 8 bases are a match to TRBD1. This receptor was obtained from an adult in good health. The specimen comprised peripheral blood, sampled on day 0 of AZD1222 vaccination. CDR3 coding DNA: TGTGCCATCAGCGGACAGGGCGGTCAGCCCCAGCATTTT. Translation gives CAISGQGGQPQHF.